This T cell receptor beta chain appears in the sequencing data of a study of cytomegalovirus exposure and HLA in healthy donors. It was with 60 Vbeta and 13 Jbeta primers that the PCR ran. The data were produced by immunoSEQ multiplex PCR, yet TCRdb's version contains in-frame clones alone and is incomplete. The repertoire table contains 70,000 to 75,000 clones. The sequenced sample consisted of PBMCs. The receptor was isolated from a female donor in good health and CMV-seropositive.

CDR3 region: CASSPTTGGSNEQFF. The CDR3 DNA follows: TGTGCCAGCTCACCAACGACAGGGGGCTCCAATGAGCAGTTCTTC. The rearrangement links TRBV18 to TRBJ2-1, with TRBD1 matching over 10 bases. Germline loops: CDR1 KGHSH, CDR2 LQKENI. Trimming at V came to 2 bases and at J to 6 bases, leaving 4 bases not matched to a gene. There are 15 residues in the CDR3.